This T cell receptor (beta chain) is from a study of blood T cell repertoires in COVID-19. At the level of the study: Sites across the United States, Italy and Spain contributed samples from acute and convalescent COVID-19.

Recovered Cohort 3 donors showed two negative PCRs, clearance, or symptom resolution. V dropped 2 bases and J dropped 4; count of bases not matched to a gene: 9. Germline V lookup: CDR1 KGHSH, CDR2 LQKENI. The CDR3 contains 16 residues. Authors' analysis steps: Estimates of nucleated cell counts were drawn from the amplification of reference gene primers. Sequencing was performed with immunoSEQ multiplex PCR; in TCRdb, only in-frame clones are kept and a portion is missing. V, J and clone size derive from that table, while D and trimming were established from the DNA sequence. The profile covers around 200,000 clones, with 85% to 90% appearing a single time and over 0.95% taken by the ten largest.

The origin of this receptor is a man aged 25 to 40 who had recovered from COVID-19. Sample: PBMCs or T cells enriched from blood (not recorded which). The J gene is TRBJ1-2, the V gene TRBV18; 8 bases match TRBD1. The CDR3 loop reads CASSPTSGQVFYGYTF. CDR3 nucleotides: TGTGCCAGCTCACCAACCTCGGGACAGGTTTTCTATGGCTACACCTTC.